This T cell receptor beta chain stems from a study of regulatory T cells in long-lasting Graves disease. TCR beta libraries were built with iRepertoire HTBI primers and Arm-PCR of CDR3 regions. TCRdb re-derived calls from the multiplex PCR reads in MiXCR, one entry per CDR3 protein. The table records more than 300,000 distinct CDR3 sequences, about 12% of them present only once. This clonotype came up many times. Time point in this sample: newly diagnosed GD, antithyroid drugs for less than 3 months. Generation of the TCR library employed RNA extracted from PBMCs. The germline CDR1 and CDR2 sequences are SEHNR and FQNEAQ (reference sequence). The CDR3 has 16 residues. V was shortened by 5 bases and J by 0 bases, with 14 bases between the two germline ends. These data were also reused for a study on T cells in Graves' hyperthyroidism and ophthalmopathy. That publication notes: Diagnoses were made from clinical symptoms, serum measures (thyroxine and TRAb), thyroid ultrasound and orbital computed tomography.

This sample comprised peripheral blood mononuclear cells (PBMCs), obtained at new diagnosis, from a patient treated with antithyroid drugs. The chain employs TRBV7-9 and TRBJ2-1; no clear D gene. The source of this sequence is a woman younger than 30 with Graves disease. CDR3 amino acids: CASSHWFDTSYNEQFF. As DNA, the CDR3 is TGTGCCAGCAGCCATTGGTTTGACACCTCCTACAATGAGCAGTTCTTC. The entire variable domain, with the rest obtained from reference TRBV7-9 and TRBJ2-1, is as follows: DTGVSQNPRHKITKRGQNVTFRCDPISEHNRLYWYRQTLGQGPEFLTYFQNEAQLEKSRLLSDRFSAERPKGSFSTLEIQRTEQGDSAMYLCASSHWFDTSYNEQFFGPGTRLTVL.